This T cell receptor beta chain comes out of a study of T-cell memory formation after mild COVID-19. Across the study: The two donors had largely donor-specific TCR clusters.

In its sample, this clonotype was seen a few times. MiXCR, run by TCRdb on the 5' RACE reads, gives a single entry per CDR3 protein. The sample shows 390,000 or so distinct CDR3 sequences, approximately 15% of them seen only once. The trim removed 4 bases at V and 5 bases at J, leaving 3 bases unmatched. Germline CDR1 and CDR2: MNHEY and SVGAGI. This CDR3 region has 14 residues. This clonotype was obtained from a young man who had mild COVID-19 (a few samples of this study predate the infection). Cell type and time point are not known. The sequencing input was PBMCs or a T cell subset sorted from them (not recorded which). The chain joins TRBV6-5 to TRBJ1-1, with 11 bases matching TRBD1. CDR3 in amino acids: CASSFGQGATEAFF. The CDR3 bases are TGTGCCAGCAGTTTCGGACAGGGGGCTACTGAAGCTTTCTTT.